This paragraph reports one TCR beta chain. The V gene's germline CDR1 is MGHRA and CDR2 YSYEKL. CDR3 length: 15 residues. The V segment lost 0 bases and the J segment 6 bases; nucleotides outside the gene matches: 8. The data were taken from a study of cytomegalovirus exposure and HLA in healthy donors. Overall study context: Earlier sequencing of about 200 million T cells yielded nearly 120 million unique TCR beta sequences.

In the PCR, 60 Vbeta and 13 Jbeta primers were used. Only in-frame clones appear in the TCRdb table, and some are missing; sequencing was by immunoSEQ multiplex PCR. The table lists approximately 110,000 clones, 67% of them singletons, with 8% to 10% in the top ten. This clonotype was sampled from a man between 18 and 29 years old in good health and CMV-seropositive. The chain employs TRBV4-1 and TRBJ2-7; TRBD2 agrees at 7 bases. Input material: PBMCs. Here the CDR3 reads CASSQDDWDYAEQYF. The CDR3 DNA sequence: TGCGCCAGCAGCCAAGATGATTGGGACTACGCCGAGCAGTACTTC.